The present T cell receptor (beta chain) was sequenced within a study of T cell repertoires in cytomegalovirus infection. One entry per CDR3 protein results from TCRdb running MiXCR on the reads. Here the sample spans approximately 190,000 distinct CDR3 sequences, nearly 9.5% being singletons. This clonotype turned up a few times. The V gene's germline CDR1 is SGHTA and CDR2 FQGNSA. Between the trimmed V and J ends, which lost 8 bases and 0 bases, there was a span of 13 bases. This CDR3 spans 14 amino acids. The sequencing input was PBMCs. V is TRBV7-2 and J is TRBJ1-1; D remains unclear. This receptor was taken from a human donor in good health (CMV status not recorded). Some clones in this sample may be carry-over from other donors' samples. The CDR3 DNA is TGTGCCAGCGGTTGGACGCCCATGAACACTGAAGCTTTCTTT. Its protein product is CASGWTPMNTEAFF.